This entry lists 9 T cell receptor beta chains sequenced from one sample in a study of T cell changes during pregnancy in multiple sclerosis. Generated by immunoSEQ multiplex PCR, the TCRdb table keeps only in-frame clones and is missing some. This sample has some 60,000 clones, with about 91% found just once. This sample comprised peripheral blood, obtained before pregnancy. These receptors all come from a female donor with multiple sclerosis, enrolled in a pregnancy study.

The chain couples TRBV11-2 to TRBJ1-6; weak D call: TRBD1 (5 bases). CDR1 is SGHAT, CDR2 FQNNGV, per germline. The V end lost 6 bases, the J end lost 6 bases, and 18 bases lay between the germline ends. The CDR3 has 16 amino acids. The CDR3 DNA sequence: TGTGCCAGCAGGGGGAACAGGAAGGGGTTTAATTCACCCCTCCACTTT. Translated: CASRGNRKGFNSPLHF.

This clone was detected once. The chain links TRBV2 to TRBJ1-5; 7 bases match TRBD1. With V trimmed by 4 bases and J by 3 bases, 6 bases remained unmatched. Germline lookup yields CDR1 SNHLY and CDR2 FYNNEI. The CDR3 is made up of 15 amino acids. CDR3 DNA sequence: TGTGCCAGCAGTGGGGAAGGGGGCACCAATCAGCCCCAGCATTTT. Protein sequence: CASSGEGGTNQPQHF. Using reference TRBV2 and TRBJ1-5 for the parts outside the CDR3, the full variable domain is EPEVTQTPSHQVTQMGQEVILRCVPISNHLYFYWYRQILGQKVEFLVSFYNNEISEKSEIFDDQFSVERPDGSNFTLKIRSTKLEDSAMYFCASSGEGGTNQPQHFGDGTRLSIL.

The chain joins TRBV6-4 to TRBJ2-3; D call uncertain. V was cut by 8 bases and J by 0 bases, with 15 bases left in between. Germline V lookup: CDR1 MRHNA, CDR2 SNTAGT. The CDR3 extends over 15 amino acids. The CDR3 sequence is CASSIRQTSTDTQYF. For the CDR3, the DNA is TGTGCCAGCTCAATACGGCAGACTAGCACAGATACGCAGTATTTT.

This chain connects TRBV6-5 to TRBJ2-7; weak D call: TRBD2 (6 bases). Trimming stripped 6 bases from V and 2 bases from J, with 11 bases between. Germline CDR1 reads MNHEY; CDR2 reads SVGAGI. CDR3 length: 13 residues. CDR3: CASSRREAYEQYF. CDR3 nucleotides: TGTGCCAGCAGCCGAAGGGAGGCCTACGAGCAGTACTTC.

Only one count was recorded for this clone. The rearrangement joins TRBV4-1 to TRBJ2-3; 7 nucleotides agree with TRBD2. There are 18 residues in the CDR3. The germline CDR1 and CDR2 sequences are MGHRA and YSYEKL. V lost 1 base, J lost 0 bases, and 10 bases stayed unmatched. The CDR3 bases are TGCGCCAGCAGCCAAGTCCCCCCTCTAGCGGAGAGCACAGATACGCAGTATTTT. Amino acid sequence: CASSQVPPLAESTDTQYF.

The J gene is TRBJ1-1, the V gene TRBV18; D is ambiguous. V was clipped by 2 bases and J by 5 bases, with 9 bases between them. The germline V gene has CDR1 KGHSH and CDR2 LQKENI. The CDR3 has 13 amino acids. The CDR3 loop is CASSPAIGTEAFF. The CDR3 DNA is TGTGCCAGCTCACCAGCAATCGGGACTGAAGCTTTCTTT. Full variable domain (missing parts from reference TRBV18 and TRBJ1-1): NAGVMQNPRHLVRRRGQEARLRCSPMKGHSHVYWYRQLPEEGLKFMVYLQKENIIDESGMPKERFSAEFPKEGPSILRIQQVVRGDSAAYFCASSPAIGTEAFFGQGTRLTVV.

The CDR3 loop is CASSSSGTGTYGYTF. DNA for the CDR3: TGTGCCAGCAGCTCATCCGGGACAGGGACCTATGGCTACACCTTC. This chain links TRBV5-5 with TRBJ1-2; 9 bases fit TRBD1. CDR3 length equals 15 residues. V gave up 3 bases and J gave up 4 bases; unmatched junction bases: 7. Germline V gene lookup returns CDR1 SGHKS and CDR2 YYEKEE (reference sequence).

The chain links TRBV9 to TRBJ2-5; TRBD2 agrees at 13 bases. This CDR3 region has 16 residues. Germline loops: CDR1 SGDLS, CDR2 YYNGEE. V was clipped by 3 bases and J by 4 bases; unmatched bases: 6. CDR3 region: CASSARTSGGRETQYF. CDR3 sequence (DNA): TGTGCCAGCAGCGCTAGGACTAGCGGGGGAAGAGAGACCCAGTACTTC.

The chain uses TRBV2 and TRBJ1-5, with unresolved D. The germline CDR1 and CDR2 sequences are SNHLY and FYNNEI. The V end was cut by 4 bases, the J end by 0 bases, with 22 bases between. The CDR3 is 19 amino acids. The CDR3 protein is CASSALTPRADYSNQPQHF. The CDR3 nucleotides read TGTGCCAGCAGTGCTCTGACCCCTCGGGCAGACTATAGCAATCAGCCCCAGCATTTT. The full variable domain, its missing parts supplied by reference TRBV2 and TRBJ1-5, is EPEVTQTPSHQVTQMGQEVILRCVPISNHLYFYWYRQILGQKVEFLVSFYNNEISEKSEIFDDQFSVERPDGSNFTLKIRSTKLEDSAMYFCASSALTPRADYSNQPQHFGDGTRLSIL.